This T cell receptor (beta chain) was retrieved from a study of regulatory T cells in long-lasting Graves disease. Study context: Duration of antithyroid drug therapy among newly diagnosed Graves' patients was under 3 months. Notes on the study in general: Limited sample numbers may have lowered accuracy.

This clonotype was observed at least ten times. Antigen specificity is unknown. Arm-PCR of CDR3 regions and iRepertoire HTBI primers were the basis on which TCR beta libraries were built. Each CDR3 protein gets one entry after TCRdb re-called the multiplex PCR reads with MiXCR. This table has 440,000 or so distinct CDR3 sequences, about 15% appearing once. The V and J ends lost 7 bases and 1 base, in that order; junction bases with no gene match: 2. The germline CDR1 and CDR2 sequences are KGHDR and SFDVKD. This CDR3 spans 13 amino acids. Time point denoted: newly diagnosed GD, antithyroid drugs for less than 3 months. Generation of the TCR library employed RNA extracted from PBMCs. Diagnoses of Graves' disease were made by American Thyroid Association guidelines. The sample was also reused in another study, on T cells in Graves' hyperthyroidism and ophthalmopathy. As that report states: Patients aged 18 to 65 had newly diagnosed hyperthyroidism that had lasted under 2 months.

The input for sequencing was peripheral blood mononuclear cells (PBMCs), taken at new diagnosis, from a patient treated with antithyroid drugs. The chain carries TRBV24-1 and TRBJ2-5, with 7 bases that match TRBD1. This sequence originates from a woman between 25 and 40 years old with Graves disease. The CDR3 coding sequence is TGTGCCACCAGGGACAGGACCCAAGAGACCCAGTACTTC. Residues: CATRDRTQETQYF.